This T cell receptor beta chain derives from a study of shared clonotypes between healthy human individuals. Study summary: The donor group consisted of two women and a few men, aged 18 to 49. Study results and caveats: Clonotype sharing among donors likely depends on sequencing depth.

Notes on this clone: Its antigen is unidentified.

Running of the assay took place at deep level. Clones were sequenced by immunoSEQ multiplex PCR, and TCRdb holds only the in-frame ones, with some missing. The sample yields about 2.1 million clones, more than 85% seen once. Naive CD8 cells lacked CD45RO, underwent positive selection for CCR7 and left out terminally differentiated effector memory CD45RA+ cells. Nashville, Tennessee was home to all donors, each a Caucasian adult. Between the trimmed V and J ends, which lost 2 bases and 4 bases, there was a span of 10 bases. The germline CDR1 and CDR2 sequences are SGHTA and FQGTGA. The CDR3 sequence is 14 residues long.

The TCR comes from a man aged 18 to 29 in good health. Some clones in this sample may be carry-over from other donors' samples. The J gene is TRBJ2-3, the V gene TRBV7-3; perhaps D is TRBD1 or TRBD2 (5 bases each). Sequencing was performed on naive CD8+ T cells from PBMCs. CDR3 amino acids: CASSLVVGADTQYF. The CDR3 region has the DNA TGTGCCAGCAGCTTAGTAGTGGGGGCAGATACGCAGTATTTT.